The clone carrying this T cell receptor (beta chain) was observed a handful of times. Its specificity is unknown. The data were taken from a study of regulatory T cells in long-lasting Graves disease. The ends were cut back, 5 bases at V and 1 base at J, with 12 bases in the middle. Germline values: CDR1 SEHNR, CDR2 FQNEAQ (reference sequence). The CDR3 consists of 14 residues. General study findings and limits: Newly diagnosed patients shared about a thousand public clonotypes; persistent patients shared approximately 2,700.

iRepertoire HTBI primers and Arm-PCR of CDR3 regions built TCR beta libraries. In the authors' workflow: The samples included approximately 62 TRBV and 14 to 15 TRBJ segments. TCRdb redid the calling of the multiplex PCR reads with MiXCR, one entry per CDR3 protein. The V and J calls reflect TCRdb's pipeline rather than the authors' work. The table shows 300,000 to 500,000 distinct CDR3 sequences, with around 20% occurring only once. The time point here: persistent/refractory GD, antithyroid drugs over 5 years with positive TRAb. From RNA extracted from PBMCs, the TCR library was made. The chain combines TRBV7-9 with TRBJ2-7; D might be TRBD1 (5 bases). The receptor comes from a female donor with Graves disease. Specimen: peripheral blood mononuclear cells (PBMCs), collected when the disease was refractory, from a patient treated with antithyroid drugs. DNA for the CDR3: TGTGCCAGCAGCATAGGGGCCGAGTCCTACGAGCAGTACTTC. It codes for CASSIGAESYEQYF.